This paragraph covers one T cell receptor beta chain sequence. This clonotype came up many times. Its antigen remains unidentified. The sample holds no much larger clone one base away, and base qualities are not on file. These data originate in a study of response to subunit inactivated influenza vaccine (dated by TCRdb to 2016 to 2019). About the full investigation: Deep quantitative profiling of the T cell receptor repertoire was used in the study to follow responses to a trivalent subunit inactivated influenza vaccine.

Study-wide conclusions, independent of this receptor: The authors proposed that each seasonal influenza vaccination may bring in only a limited number of new T cells.

The V end loses 0 bases and the J end loses 7 bases, and a stretch of 14 bases separates them. The CDR3 spans 15 residues, from the cysteine through the phenylalanine. The entry retains the CDR3 DNA only, 45 bases that are in frame from base 1. According to the germline V gene (reference sequence), CDR1 reads SGHKS and CDR2 reads YYEKEE. Receptor amplification or capture employed RT-PCR. Sequenced on an Illumina HiSeq 2500. TCRdb's own reprocessing of the public reads used fastp at Q25 and MiXCR and kept productive beta chains. Each record represents a unique CDR3 protein, reported with the most common genes and DNA among its rows. The sample contains hundreds of thousands of distinct CDR3 sequences, 7.6% of them found a single time. In total, the top ten clones hold around 13% of the sample.

The rearranged segments are TRBV5-5 and TRBJ2-4, with the D call perhaps TRBD1 or TRBD2, each one matching 5 bases. This receptor was taken from a man in his fifties or sixties who received an inactivated influenza vaccine. Donor details come from another sample of the same person, matched by shared clones. The sequenced sample was PBMCs from blood, obtained around 25 months after vaccination. The CDR3 in this case is CASSLEGGGRNIQYF. The bases read TGTGCCAGCAGCTTGGAAGGTGGGGGTCGGAACATTCAGTACTTC.